The 5 T cell receptor beta chains in this list originate from one sample, sequenced in a study of shared clonotypes between healthy human individuals. Sequencing was performed with immunoSEQ multiplex PCR; in TCRdb, only in-frame clones are kept and a portion is missing. The table includes about 640,000 clones, roughly 70% detected once. Source material: memory CD4+ T cells sorted from blood. Specified subset: CD45RA-negative fraction. The source of these receptors is a woman younger than 45 in good health.

The chain is built from TRBV6-4 and TRBJ2-2; the match to TRBD2 covers 13 bases. V lost 4 bases, J lost 5 bases, and 13 bases stayed unmatched. CDR1 and CDR2 from the germline V gene are MRHNA and SNTAGT. The CDR3 loop spans 19 amino acids. CDR3 residues: CASSVPGLAGFVETGELFF. The DNA for the CDR3 is TGTGCCAGCAGTGTTCCGGGACTAGCGGGATTCGTGGAAACCGGGGAGCTGTTTTTT.

V is TRBV4-1 and J is TRBJ2-3, with 8 bases identical to TRBD2. V lost 1 base and J lost 0; bases outside the gene matches: 9. The CDR3 covers 18 residues. Per the germline V gene, CDR1 is MGHRA and CDR2 is YSYEKL. CDR3 residues: CASSQAPLAGGSTDTQYF. As DNA, the CDR3 is TGCGCCAGCAGCCAAGCACCATTGGCGGGGGGAAGCACAGATACGCAGTATTTT.

V gene TRBV25-1 combines with J gene TRBJ2-7, with 7 bases lining up with TRBD1. The trim removed 5 bases at V and 4 bases at J, leaving 5 bases unmatched. Per germline, CDR1 MGHDK and CDR2 SYGVNS. This CDR3 is 13 amino acids long. In nucleotides, the CDR3 is TGTGCCAGCAGTCACAGGGGTAGATACGAGCAGTACTTC. This gives the protein CASSHRGRYEQYF.

This chain joins TRBV5-1 and TRBJ2-3; 12 bases are shared with TRBD2. Germline V lookup: CDR1 SGHRS, CDR2 YFSETQ. This CDR3 is built from 17 residues. The V gene end was trimmed by 0 bases and the J gene end by 5 bases; junction bases not matched to a gene: 7. The CDR3 region has the DNA TGCGCCAGCAGCTTGGGGAGACTAGCGGGAGTAGAAGATACGCAGTATTTT. Amino acid sequence: CASSLGRLAGVEDTQYF. The full variable domain, completed using reference TRBV5-1 and TRBJ2-3, is KAGVTQTPRYLIKTRGQQVTLSCSPISGHRSVSWYQQTPGQGLQFLFEYFSETQRNKGNFPGRFSGRQFSNSRSEMNVSTLELGDSALYLCASSLGRLAGVEDTQYFGPGTRLTVL.

V and J are TRBV12-5 and TRBJ2-3; D might be TRBD2 (6 bases). This CDR3 spans 16 amino acids. From germline, CDR1 is LGHNT and CDR2 FRNRAP. V lost 5 bases and J lost 1, with 16 bases in between. This CDR3 reads CASGPGRGVGTDTQYF. In DNA, the CDR3 is TGTGCTAGTGGTCCCGGGCGGGGAGTGGGCACAGATACGCAGTATTTT.